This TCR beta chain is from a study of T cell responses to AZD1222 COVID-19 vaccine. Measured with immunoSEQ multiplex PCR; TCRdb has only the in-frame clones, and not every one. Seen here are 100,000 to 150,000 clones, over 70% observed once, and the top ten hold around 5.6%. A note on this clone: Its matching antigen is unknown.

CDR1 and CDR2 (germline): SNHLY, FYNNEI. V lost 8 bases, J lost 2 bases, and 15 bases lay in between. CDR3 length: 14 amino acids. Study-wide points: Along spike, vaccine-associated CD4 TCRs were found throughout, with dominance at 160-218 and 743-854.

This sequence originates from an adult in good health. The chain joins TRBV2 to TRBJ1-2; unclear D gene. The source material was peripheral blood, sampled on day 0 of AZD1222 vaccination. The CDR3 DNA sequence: TGTGCCAGCTCTCAGGAGTTCGAGAACTATGGCTACACCTTC. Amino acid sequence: CASSQEFENYGYTF. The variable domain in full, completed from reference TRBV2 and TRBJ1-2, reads EPEVTQTPSHQVTQMGQEVILRCVPISNHLYFYWYRQILGQKVEFLVSFYNNEISEKSEIFDDQFSVERPDGSNFTLKIRSTKLEDSAMYFCASSQEFENYGYTFGSGTRLTVV.